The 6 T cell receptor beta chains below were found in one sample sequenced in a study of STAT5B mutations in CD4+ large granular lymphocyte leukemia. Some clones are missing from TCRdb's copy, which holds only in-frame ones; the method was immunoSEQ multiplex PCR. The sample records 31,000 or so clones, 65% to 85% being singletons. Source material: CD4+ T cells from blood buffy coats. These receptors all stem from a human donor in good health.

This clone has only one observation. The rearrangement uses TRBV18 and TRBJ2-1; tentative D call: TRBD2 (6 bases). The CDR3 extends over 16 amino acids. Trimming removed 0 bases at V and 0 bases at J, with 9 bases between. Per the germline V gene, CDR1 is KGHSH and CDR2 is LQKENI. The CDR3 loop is CASSPPSGSSYNEQFF. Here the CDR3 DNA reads TGTGCCAGCTCACCACCTAGCGGCAGCTCCTACAATGAGCAGTTCTTC. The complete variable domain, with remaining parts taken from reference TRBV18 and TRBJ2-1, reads NAGVMQNPRHLVRRRGQEARLRCSPMKGHSHVYWYRQLPEEGLKFMVYLQKENIIDESGMPKERFSAEFPKEGPSILRIQQVVRGDSAAYFCASSPPSGSSYNEQFFGPGTRLTVL.

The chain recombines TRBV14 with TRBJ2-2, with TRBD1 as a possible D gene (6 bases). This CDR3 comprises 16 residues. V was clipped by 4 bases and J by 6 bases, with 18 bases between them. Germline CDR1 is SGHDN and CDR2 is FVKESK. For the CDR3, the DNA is TGTGCCAGCAGCCGCCTGACCGGGACACTCTCCGGGGAGCTGTTTTTT. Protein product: CASSRLTGTLSGELFF.

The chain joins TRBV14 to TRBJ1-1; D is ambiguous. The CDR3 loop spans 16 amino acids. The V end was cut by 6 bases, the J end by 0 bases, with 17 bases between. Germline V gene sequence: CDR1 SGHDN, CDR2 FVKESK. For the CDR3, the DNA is TGTGCCAGCAGTCTCTACGCCGGGTTCATGAACACTGAAGCTTTCTTT. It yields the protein CASSLYAGFMNTEAFF.

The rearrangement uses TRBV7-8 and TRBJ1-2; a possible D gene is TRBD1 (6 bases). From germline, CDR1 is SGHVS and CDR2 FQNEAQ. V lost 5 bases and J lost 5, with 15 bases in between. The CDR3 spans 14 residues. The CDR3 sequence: CASSRTGREYGYTF. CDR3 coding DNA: TGTGCCAGCAGCCGTACAGGGAGGGAATATGGCTACACCTTC.

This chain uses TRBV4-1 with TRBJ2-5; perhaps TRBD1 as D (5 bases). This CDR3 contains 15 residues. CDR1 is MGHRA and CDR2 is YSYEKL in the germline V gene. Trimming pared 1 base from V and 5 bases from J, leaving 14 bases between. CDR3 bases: TGCGCCAGCAGCCAAGGTCAGGGCCTTGGGGAGACCCAGTACTTC. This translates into CASSQGQGLGETQYF.

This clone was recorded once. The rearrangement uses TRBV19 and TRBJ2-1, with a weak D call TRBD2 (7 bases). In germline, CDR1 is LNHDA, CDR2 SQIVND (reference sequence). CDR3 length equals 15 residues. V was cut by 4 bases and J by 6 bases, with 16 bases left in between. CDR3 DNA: TGTGCCAGTAGTACCAACGGGGGGCCCAGCAATGAGCAGTTCTTC. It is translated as CASSTNGGPSNEQFF.